The sequence of this TCR beta chain was determined in a study of shared clonotypes between healthy human individuals. Study-wide results and caveats: Compared with clonotypes that all four donors shared, non-shared clonotypes had lower generation probabilities.

CDR1 is MGHRA, CDR2 YSYEKL, per germline. CDR3 length: 17 amino acids. The germline V and J ends were trimmed by 0 bases and 0 bases, with 9 bases remaining between them. Selected positively for CCR7 and CD45RO-negative, naive CD8 cells excluded terminally differentiated effector memory CD45RA+ cells. About this clone: Its target is not known.

In the authors' workflow: Without quality scores, immunoSEQ junctional reads could not be filtered like full-length reads. Clones were read by immunoSEQ multiplex PCR, and TCRdb kept only the in-frame ones, dropping some. V, J and clone size are those of that table, while D and trimming were read from the DNA. Here the sample spans nearly 2 million clones, approximately 94% being singletons. Sequenced material: naive CD8+ T cells sorted from blood. The TCR sequence derives from a man aged 18 to 29 in good health. The chain recombines TRBV4-1 with TRBJ2-6; the D is unclear. The CDR3 nucleotides are TGCGCCAGCAGCCAAGATGCACGTCTCTCTGGGGCCAACGTCCTGACTTTC. Its protein is CASSQDARLSGANVLTF.